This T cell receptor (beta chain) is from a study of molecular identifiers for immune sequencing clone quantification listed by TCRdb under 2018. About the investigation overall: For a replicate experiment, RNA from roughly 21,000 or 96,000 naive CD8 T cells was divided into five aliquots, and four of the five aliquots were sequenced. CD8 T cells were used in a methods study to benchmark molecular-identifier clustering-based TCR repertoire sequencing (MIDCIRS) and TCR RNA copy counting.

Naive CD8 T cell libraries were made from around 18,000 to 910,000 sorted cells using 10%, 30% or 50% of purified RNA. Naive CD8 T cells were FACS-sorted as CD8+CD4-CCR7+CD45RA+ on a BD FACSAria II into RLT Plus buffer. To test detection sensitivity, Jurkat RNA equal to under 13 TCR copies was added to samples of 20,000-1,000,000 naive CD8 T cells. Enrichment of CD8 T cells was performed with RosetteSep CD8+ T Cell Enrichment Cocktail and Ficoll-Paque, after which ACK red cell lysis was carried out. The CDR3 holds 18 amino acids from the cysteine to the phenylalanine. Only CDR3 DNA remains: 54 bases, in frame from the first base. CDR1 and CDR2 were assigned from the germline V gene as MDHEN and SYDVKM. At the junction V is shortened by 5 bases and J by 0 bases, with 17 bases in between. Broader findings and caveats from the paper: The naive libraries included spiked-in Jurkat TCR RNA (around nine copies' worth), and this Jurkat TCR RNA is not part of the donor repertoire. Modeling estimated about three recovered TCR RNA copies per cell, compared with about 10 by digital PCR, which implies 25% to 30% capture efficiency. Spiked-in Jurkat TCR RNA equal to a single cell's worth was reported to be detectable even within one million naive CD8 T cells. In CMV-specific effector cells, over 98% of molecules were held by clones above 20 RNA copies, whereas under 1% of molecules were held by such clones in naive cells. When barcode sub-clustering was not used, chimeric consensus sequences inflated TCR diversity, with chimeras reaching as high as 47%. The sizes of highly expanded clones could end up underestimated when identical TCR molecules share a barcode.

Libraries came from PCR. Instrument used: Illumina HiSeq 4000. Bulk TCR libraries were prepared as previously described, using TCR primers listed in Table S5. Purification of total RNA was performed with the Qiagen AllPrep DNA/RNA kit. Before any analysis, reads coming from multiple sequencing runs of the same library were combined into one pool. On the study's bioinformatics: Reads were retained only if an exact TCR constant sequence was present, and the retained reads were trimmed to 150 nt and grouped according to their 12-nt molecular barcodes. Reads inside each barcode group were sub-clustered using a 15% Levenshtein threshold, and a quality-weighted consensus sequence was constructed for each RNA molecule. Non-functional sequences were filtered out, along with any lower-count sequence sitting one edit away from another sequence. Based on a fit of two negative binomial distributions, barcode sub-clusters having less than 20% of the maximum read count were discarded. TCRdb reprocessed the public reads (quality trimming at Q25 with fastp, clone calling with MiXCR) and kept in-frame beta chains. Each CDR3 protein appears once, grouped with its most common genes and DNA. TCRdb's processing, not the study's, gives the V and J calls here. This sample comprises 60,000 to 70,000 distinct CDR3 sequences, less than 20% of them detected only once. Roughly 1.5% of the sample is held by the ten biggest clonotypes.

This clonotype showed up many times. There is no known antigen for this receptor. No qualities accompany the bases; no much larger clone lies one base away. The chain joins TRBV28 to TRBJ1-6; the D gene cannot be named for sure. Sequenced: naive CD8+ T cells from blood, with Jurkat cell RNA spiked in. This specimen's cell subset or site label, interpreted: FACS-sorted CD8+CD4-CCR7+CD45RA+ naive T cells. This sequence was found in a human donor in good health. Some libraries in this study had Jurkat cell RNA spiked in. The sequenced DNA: TGTGCCAGCAGTCCCCTGCGGTGGAGGAGCTCCTATAATTCACCCCTCCACTTT. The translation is CASSPLRWRSSYNSPLHF.